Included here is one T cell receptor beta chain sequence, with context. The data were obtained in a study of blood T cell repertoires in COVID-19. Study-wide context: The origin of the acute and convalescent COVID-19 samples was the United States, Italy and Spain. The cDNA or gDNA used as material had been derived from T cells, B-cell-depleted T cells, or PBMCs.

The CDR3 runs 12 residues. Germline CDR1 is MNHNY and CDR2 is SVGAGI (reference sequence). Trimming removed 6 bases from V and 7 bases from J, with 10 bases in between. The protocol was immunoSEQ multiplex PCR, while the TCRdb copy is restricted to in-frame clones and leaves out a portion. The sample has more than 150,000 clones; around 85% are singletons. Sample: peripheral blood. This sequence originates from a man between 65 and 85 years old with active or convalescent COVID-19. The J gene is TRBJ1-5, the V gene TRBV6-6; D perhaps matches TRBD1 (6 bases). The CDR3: CASRPGVQPQHF. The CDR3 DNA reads TGTGCCAGCAGGCCAGGGGTCCAGCCCCAGCATTTT.